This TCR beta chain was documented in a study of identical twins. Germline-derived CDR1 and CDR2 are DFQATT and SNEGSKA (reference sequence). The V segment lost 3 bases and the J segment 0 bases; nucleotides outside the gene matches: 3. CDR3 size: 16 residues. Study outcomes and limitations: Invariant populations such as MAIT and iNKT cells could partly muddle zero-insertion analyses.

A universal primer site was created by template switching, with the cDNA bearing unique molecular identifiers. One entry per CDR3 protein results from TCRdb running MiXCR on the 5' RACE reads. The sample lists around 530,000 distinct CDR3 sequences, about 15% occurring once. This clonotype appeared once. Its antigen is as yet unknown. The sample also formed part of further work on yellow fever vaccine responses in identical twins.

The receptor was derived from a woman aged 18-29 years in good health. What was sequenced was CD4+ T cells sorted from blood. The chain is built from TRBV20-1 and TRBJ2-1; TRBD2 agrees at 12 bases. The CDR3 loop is CSASSLAGGSYNEQFF. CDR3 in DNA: TGCAGTGCTAGCTCACTAGCGGGAGGCTCCTACAATGAGCAGTTCTTC.